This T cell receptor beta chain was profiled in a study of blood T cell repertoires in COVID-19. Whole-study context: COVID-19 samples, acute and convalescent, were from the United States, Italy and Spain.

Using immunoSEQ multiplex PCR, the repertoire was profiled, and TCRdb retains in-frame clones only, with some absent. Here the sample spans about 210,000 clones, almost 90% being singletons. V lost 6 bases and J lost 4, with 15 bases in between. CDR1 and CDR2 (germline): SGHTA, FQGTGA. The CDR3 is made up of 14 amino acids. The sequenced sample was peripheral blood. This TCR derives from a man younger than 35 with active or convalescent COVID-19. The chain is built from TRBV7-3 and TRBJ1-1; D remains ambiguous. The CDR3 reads CASSQEAASTEAFF. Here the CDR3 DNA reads TGTGCCAGCAGTCAAGAGGCAGCCAGCACTGAAGCTTTCTTT. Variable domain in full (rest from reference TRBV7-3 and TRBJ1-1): GAGVSQTPSNKVTEKGKYVELRCDPISGHTALYWYRQSLGQGPEFLIYFQGTGAADDSGLPNDRFFAVRPEGSVSTLKIQRTERGDSAVYLCASSQEAASTEAFFGQGTRLTVV.